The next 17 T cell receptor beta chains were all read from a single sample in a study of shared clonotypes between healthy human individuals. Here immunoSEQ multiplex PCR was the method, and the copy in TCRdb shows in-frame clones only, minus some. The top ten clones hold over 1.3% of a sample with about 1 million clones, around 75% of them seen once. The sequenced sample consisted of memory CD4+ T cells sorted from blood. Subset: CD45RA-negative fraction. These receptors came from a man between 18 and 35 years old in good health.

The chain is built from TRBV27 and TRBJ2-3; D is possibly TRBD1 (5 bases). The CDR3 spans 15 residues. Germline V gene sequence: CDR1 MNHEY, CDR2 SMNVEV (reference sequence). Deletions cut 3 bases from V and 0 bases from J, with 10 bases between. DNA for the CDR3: TGTGCCAGCAGTTTTTCGACAGTTAGCACAGATACGCAGTATTTT. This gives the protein CASSFSTVSTDTQYF.

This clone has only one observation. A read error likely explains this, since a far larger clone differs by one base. This CDR3 reads CASSPGLAATDTQYF. The CDR3 DNA sequence: TGTGCCAGCAGCCCGGGACTAGCGGCCACAGATACGCAGTATTTT. The chain is built from TRBV4-2 and TRBJ2-3, with 11 bases that match TRBD2. This CDR3 spans 15 amino acids. After removal of 4 bases from V and 2 bases from J, the junction contained 2 bases not matched to a gene. Germline CDR1 is LGHNA and CDR2 is YNFKEQ.

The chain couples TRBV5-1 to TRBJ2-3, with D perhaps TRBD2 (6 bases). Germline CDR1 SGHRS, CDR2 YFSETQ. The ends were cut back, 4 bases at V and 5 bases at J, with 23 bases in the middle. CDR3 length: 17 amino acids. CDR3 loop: CASSPPVGRGGGDTQYF. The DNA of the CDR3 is TGCGCCAGCAGCCCGCCGGTCGGGCGGGGAGGAGGAGATACGCAGTATTTT.

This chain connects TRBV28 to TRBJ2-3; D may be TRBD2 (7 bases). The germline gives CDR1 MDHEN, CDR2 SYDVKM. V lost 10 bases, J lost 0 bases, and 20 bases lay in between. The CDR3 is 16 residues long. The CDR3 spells CATSRSGGTSTDTQYF. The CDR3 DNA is TGTGCCACCTCAAGGTCGGGGGGCACTAGCACAGATACGCAGTATTTT.

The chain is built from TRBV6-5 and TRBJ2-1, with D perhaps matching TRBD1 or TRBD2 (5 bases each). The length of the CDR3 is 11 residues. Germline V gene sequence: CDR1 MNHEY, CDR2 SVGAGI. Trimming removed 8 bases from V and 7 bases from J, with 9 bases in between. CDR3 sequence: CASGGQNEQFF. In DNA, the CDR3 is TGTGCCAGCGGGGGTCAGAATGAGCAGTTCTTC.

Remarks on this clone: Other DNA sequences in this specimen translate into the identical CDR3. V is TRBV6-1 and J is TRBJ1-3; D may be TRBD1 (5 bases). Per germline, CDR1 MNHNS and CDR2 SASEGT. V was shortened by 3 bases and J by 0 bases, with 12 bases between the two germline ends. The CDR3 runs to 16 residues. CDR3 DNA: TGTGCCAGCAGTGAGGGGCGGACGAGCTCTGGAAACACCATATATTTT. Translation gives CASSEGRTSSGNTIYF.

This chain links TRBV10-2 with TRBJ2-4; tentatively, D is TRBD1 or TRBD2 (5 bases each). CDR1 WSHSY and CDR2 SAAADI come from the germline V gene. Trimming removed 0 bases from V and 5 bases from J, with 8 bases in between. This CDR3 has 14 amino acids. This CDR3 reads CASSESGRENIQYF. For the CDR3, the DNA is TGCGCCAGCAGTGAGTCGGGGCGGGAAAACATTCAGTACTTC.

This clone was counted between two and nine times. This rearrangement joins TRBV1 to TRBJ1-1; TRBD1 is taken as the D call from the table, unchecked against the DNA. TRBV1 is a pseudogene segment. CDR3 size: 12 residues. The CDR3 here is CTSSQTGAEAFF. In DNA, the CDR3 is TGCACCAGCAGCCAAACAGGGGCTGAAGCTTTCTTT.

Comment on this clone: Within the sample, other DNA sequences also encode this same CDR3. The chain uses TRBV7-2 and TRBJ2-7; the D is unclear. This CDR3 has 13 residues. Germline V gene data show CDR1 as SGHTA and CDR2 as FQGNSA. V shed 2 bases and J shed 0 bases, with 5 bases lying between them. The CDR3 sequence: CASSLSDSYEQYF. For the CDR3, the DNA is TGTGCCAGCAGCTTATCCGACTCCTACGAGCAGTACTTC.

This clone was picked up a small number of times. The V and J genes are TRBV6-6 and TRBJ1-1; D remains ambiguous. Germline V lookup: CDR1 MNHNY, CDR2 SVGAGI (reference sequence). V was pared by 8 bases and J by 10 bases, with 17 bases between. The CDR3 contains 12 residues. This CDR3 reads CASGEGQTRAFF. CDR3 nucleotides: TGTGCCAGCGGGGAAGGGCAAACCCGAGCTTTCTTT.

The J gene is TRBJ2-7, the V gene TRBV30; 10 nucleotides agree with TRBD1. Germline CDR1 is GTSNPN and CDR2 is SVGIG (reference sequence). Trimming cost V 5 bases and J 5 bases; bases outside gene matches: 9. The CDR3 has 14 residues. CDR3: CAWRRDRGRNEQYF. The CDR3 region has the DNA TGTGCCTGGCGTAGGGACAGGGGAAGAAACGAGCAGTACTTC.

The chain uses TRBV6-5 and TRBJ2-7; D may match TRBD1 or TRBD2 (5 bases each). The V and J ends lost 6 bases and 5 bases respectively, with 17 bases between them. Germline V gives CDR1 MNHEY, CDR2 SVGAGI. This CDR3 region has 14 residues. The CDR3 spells CASSPQVTGHEQYF. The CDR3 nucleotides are TGTGCCAGCAGCCCCCAAGTAACGGGGCACGAGCAGTACTTC.

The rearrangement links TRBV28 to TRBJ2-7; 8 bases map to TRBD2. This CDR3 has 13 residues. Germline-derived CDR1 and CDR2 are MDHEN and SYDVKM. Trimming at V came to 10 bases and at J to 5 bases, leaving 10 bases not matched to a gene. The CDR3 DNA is TGTGCCACTGTTGTAGCGGGGTGGAACGAGCAGTACTTC. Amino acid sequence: CATVVAGWNEQYF.

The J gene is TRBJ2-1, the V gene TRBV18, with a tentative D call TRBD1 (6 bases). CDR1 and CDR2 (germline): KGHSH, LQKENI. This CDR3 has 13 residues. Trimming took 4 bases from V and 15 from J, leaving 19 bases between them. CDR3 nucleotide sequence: TGTGCCAGCTCACTCTCCCGGGACACCGATCGGTTCTTC. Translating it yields CASSLSRDTDRFF.

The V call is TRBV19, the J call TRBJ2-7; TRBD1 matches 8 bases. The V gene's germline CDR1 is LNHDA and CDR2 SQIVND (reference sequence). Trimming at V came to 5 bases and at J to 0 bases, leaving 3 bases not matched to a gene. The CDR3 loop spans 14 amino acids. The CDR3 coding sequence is TGTGCCAGTAGTCAAGGGACAGGCTCCTACGAGCAGTACTTC. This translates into CASSQGTGSYEQYF.

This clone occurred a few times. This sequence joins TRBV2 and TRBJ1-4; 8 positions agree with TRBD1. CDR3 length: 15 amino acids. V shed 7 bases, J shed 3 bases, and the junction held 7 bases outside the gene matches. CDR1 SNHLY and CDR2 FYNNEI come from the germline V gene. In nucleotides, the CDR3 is TGTGCCAGCAAACAGGGGGTGTTCGCTAATGAAAAACTGTTTTTT. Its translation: CASKQGVFANEKLFF.

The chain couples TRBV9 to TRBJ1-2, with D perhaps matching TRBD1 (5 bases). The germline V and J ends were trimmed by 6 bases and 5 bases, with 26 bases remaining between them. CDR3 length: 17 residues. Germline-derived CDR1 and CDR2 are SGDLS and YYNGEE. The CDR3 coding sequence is TGTGCCAGCAACGATAGGGTTCAGGGCCTCTCCAGGTATGGCTACACCTTC. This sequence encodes CASNDRVQGLSRYGYTF.